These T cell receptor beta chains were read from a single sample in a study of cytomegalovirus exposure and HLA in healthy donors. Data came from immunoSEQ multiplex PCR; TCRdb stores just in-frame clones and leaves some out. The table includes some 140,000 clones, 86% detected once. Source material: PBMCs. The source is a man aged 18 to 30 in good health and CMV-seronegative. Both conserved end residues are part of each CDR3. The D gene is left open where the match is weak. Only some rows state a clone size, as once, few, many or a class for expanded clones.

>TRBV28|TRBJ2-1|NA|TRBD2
CASTGLAGARTRNEQFF
TGTGCCAGCACCGGACTAGCGGGAGCCCGAACGAGGAATGAGCAGTTCTTC
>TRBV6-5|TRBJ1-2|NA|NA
CASSSGNFNYGYTF
TGTGCCAGCAGTTCAGGGAACTTTAACTATGGCTACACCTTC
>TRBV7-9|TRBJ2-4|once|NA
CASSGDRIAKNIQYF
TGTGCCAGCAGCGGCGACAGGATAGCCAAAAACATTCAGTACTTC
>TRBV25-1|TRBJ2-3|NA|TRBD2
CASSTGLGSDTQYF
TGTGCCAGCAGTACGGGACTAGGGTCAGATACGCAGTATTTT
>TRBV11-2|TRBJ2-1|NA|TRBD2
CASSGLAGVNEQFF
TGTGCCAGCTCGGGACTAGCGGGGGTGAATGAGCAGTTCTTC
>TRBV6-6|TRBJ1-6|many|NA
CASSYSPGGQSPLHF
TGTGCCAGCAGTTACAGTCCAGGTGGACAGTCACCCCTCCACTTT
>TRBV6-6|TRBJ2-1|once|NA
CASSPLGSYNEQFF
TGTGCCAGCAGTCCCCTAGGCTCCTACAATGAGCAGTTCTTC
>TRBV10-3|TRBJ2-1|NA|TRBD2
CAIFTPRGETSGRNEQFF
TGTGCCATCTTCACGCCCCGGGGAGAAACTAGCGGGAGAAATGAGCAGTTCTTC
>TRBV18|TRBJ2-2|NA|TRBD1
CASSPGQGRNTGELFF
TGTGCCAGCTCACCAGGACAGGGGAGAAACACCGGGGAGCTGTTTTTT
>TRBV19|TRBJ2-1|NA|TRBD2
CASSIELAGVAGQFF
TGTGCCAGTAGTATAGAACTAGCGGGAGTAGCAGGGCAGTTCTTC
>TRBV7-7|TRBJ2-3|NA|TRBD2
CASSPPPSGPRRDTQYF
TGTGCCAGCAGTCCCCCGCCTAGCGGTCCCCGGAGGGATACGCAGTATTTT
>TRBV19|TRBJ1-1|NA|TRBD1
CASQQTGGPEAFF
TGTGCCAGTCAGCAGACAGGGGGCCCTGAAGCTTTCTTT
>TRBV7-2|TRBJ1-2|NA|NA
CASSQYDGVSTPGGYTF
TGTGCCAGCAGCCAATATGACGGGGTTTCCACCCCGGGCGGCTACACCTTC
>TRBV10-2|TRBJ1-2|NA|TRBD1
CASSELTGVGGYTF
TGCGCCAGCAGTGAGCTTACAGGGGTGGGGGGCTACACCTTC
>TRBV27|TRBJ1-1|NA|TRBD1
CASSGGNTEAFF
TGTGCCAGCTCAGGGGGGAACACTGAAGCTTTCTTT
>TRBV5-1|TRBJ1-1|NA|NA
CASAGRTGTEAFF
TGCGCCAGCGCGGGCAGGACTGGCACTGAAGCTTTCTTT
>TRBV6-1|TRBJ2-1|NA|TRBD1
CASSPGQALLGQFF
TGTGCCAGCAGTCCGGGACAGGCCCTTTTGGGGCAGTTCTTC
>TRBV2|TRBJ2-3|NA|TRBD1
CASTSAGTGVTDTQYF
TGTGCCAGCACCTCAGCAGGGACAGGGGTGACAGATACGCAGTATTTT
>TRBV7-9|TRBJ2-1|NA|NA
CASSLRGSYNEQFF
TGTGCCAGCAGCTTACGGGGTTCCTACAATGAGCAGTTCTTC
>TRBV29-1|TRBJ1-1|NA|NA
CSVVGVGGTEAFF
TGCAGCGTTGTAGGGGTCGGGGGCACTGAAGCTTTCTTT
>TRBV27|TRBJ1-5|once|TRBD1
CASSLGTGANQPQHF
TGTGCCAGCAGTTTGGGGACAGGGGCCAATCAGCCCCAGCATTTT
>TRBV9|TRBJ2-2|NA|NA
CASSSRTPHSGGNTGELFF
TGTGCCAGCAGCTCCAGGACCCCCCATAGCGGAGGTAACACCGGGGAGCTGTTTTTT
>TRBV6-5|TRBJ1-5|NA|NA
CASSYDSRNQPQHF
TGTGCCAGCAGTTACGACAGCCGCAATCAGCCCCAGCATTTT
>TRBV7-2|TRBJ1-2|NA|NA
CASSSSSGYGYTF
TGTGCCAGCAGCTCGTCCTCCGGGTATGGCTACACCTTC
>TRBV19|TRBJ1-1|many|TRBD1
CGAGGFTEAFF
TGTGGGGCAGGGGGGTTCACTGAAGCTTTCTTT
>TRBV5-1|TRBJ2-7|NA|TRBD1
CASSLEGTGSYEQYF
TGCGCCAGCAGCTTGGAGGGGACAGGGTCCTACGAGCAGTACTTC
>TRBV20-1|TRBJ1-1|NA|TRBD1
CSANRGTAHIF
TGCAGTGCAAACAGGGGCACCGCCCATATCTTT
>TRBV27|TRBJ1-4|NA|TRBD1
CASRSTGPNEKLFF
TGTGCCAGCAGATCGACAGGGCCTAATGAAAAACTGTTTTTT
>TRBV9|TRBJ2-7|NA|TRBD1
CASSLGTGSYEQYF
TGTGCCAGCAGCTTAGGGACAGGGAGCTACGAGCAGTACTTC
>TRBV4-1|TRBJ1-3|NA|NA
CASSRSANSGNTIYF
TGCGCCAGCAGCCGCTCCGCGAACTCTGGAAACACCATATATTTT
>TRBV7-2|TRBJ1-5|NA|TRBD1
CASSPGAQGTQPQHF
TGTGCCAGCAGCCCCGGGGCACAGGGGACGCAGCCCCAGCATTTT
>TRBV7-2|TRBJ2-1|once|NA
CASSLESTSYNEQFF
TGTGCCAGCAGCTTAGAGAGCACCTCCTACAATGAGCAGTTCTTC
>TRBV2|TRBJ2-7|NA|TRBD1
CASRGTVNSYEQYF
TGTGCCAGCAGGGGGACAGTCAACTCCTACGAGCAGTACTTC